This T cell receptor beta chain is from a study of blood T cell repertoires in COVID-19. Study overall: In each case, the material was cDNA or gDNA derived from T cells, B-cell-depleted T cells, or PBMCs.

This CDR3 comprises 15 residues. Germline lookup yields CDR1 SGHNT and CDR2 YYREEE (reference sequence). With 4 bases clipped from V and 5 bases from J, the junction kept 8 bases outside the gene matches. A single count supports this clone. Assignment of participants to cohorts was predicated upon participant-reported clinical history. Per the original data handling: Amplification from reference gene primers served as the basis for estimated nucleated cell counts. This table comes from immunoSEQ multiplex PCR, and its TCRdb copy is limited to in-frame clones, with some not included. The DNA was the basis for D and trimming; V, J and clone size are from that table. The table includes a few hundred thousand clones, approximately 85% detected once.

The sequence derives from a young man who had recovered from COVID-19. The V call is TRBV5-4, the J call TRBJ2-2; TRBD1 matches 7 bases. Sequences were obtained from PBMCs or T cells enriched from blood (not recorded which). The CDR3 region has the DNA TGTGCCAGCAGCCGGCCGGGACAGCCGACCGGGGAGCTGTTTTTT. Translated: CASSRPGQPTGELFF. The variable domain in full, completed from reference TRBV5-4 and TRBJ2-2, reads ETGVTQSPTHLIKTRGQQVTLRCSSQSGHNTVSWYQQALGQGPQFIFQYYREEENGRGNFPPRFSGLQFPNYSSELNVNALELDDSALYLCASSRPGQPTGELFFGEGSRLTVL.